A single sample gave rise to the 23 T cell receptor beta chains below, sequenced in a study of type 1 regulatory T cells. These receptors' targets are unknown. MiXCR, applied by TCRdb to the reads, yields one record per CDR3 protein. The sample shows about 62,000 distinct CDR3 sequences, over 50% of them seen only once. The sample taken for sequencing was cultured non-Tr1 T cells, either the whole culture or a sorted T cell fraction (not recorded which). The receptors were sampled from a human donor in good health.

The chain links TRBV2 to TRBJ2-7, with TRBD2 as a possible D gene (5 bases). The CDR3 has 16 residues. Germline V lookup: CDR1 SNHLY, CDR2 FYNNEI. V was trimmed by 6 bases and J by 2 bases, leaving 20 bases between them. In DNA, the CDR3 is TGTGCCAGCAGGGTGATGACGGGGAGAAGGGCCTACGAGCAGTACTTC. Protein sequence: CASRVMTGRRAYEQYF.

The CDR3 DNA reads as TGCGCCAGCAGCCAAGATTCTCAGGCAGGATCTAACACTGAAGCTTTCTTT. Its translation: CASSQDSQAGSNTEAFF. The V call is TRBV4-3, the J call TRBJ1-1; no clear D gene. CDR1 and CDR2 (germline): LGHNA, YSLEER. Trimming cost V 0 bases and J 2 bases, with 16 bases left between them. The CDR3 is 17 residues long.

The V and J genes are TRBV3-1 and TRBJ2-7; D unresolved. Trimming took 0 bases from V and 7 from J, leaving 7 bases between them. CDR1 and CDR2 (germline): LGHDT, YNNKEL (reference sequence). CDR3 length: 12 amino acids. The CDR3 region has the DNA TGTGCCAGCAGCCAAGATGCGCGGGAGCAGTACTTC. Translated, it gives CASSQDAREQYF.

The chain links TRBV5-1 to TRBJ2-3; 7 bases line up with TRBD1. The V gene end was trimmed by 7 bases and the J gene end by 2 bases; junction bases not matched to a gene: 4. The CDR3 extends over 13 amino acids. Germline V gene lookup returns CDR1 SGHRS and CDR2 YFSETQ. The CDR3 region has the DNA TGCGCCAGCCGGACAGGATTCACAGATACGCAGTATTTT. Protein sequence: CASRTGFTDTQYF.

The chain joins TRBV20-1 to TRBJ2-3; 12 bases align to TRBD2. V lost 6 bases and J lost 2; bases outside the gene matches: 6. CDR1 and CDR2 from the germline V gene are DFQATT and SNEGSKA (reference sequence). The CDR3 is 15 residues long. CDR3 nucleotides: TGCAGTGCCCCGACTAGCGGGAGTTTCACAGATACGCAGTATTTT. Its protein is CSAPTSGSFTDTQYF.

The V call is TRBV20-1, the J call TRBJ2-1; D gene unclear. The germline V and J ends were trimmed by 6 bases and 6 bases, with 9 bases remaining between them. Germline V lookup: CDR1 DFQATT, CDR2 SNEGSKA (reference sequence). This CDR3 spans 11 amino acids. CDR3 nucleotides: TGCAGTGCCCCGGCCCGCAATGAGCAGTTCTTC. Amino acids: CSAPARNEQFF.

A few counts support this clonotype. CDR3 nucleotide sequence: TGTGCCAGCAGCGTAGTTGCGGAGGACAGGGGAGGCGAGCAGTACTTC. Translated, it gives CASSVVAEDRGGEQYF. The genes are TRBV9 and TRBJ2-7, with 9 bases lining up with TRBD1. Germline trimming cut 0 bases from V and 6 bases from J; bases unmatched to any gene: 10. This CDR3 comprises 16 residues. The V gene's germline CDR1 is SGDLS and CDR2 YYNGEE.

The V and J genes are TRBV7-2 and TRBJ1-2, with D unclear. Germline V CDR1 and CDR2: SGHTA, FQGNSA. The CDR3 has 14 residues. V lost 1 base and J lost 1, with 7 bases in between. In DNA, the CDR3 is TGTGCCAGCAGCTTAGTAACCGATAACTATGGCTACACCTTC. Its protein product is CASSLVTDNYGYTF.

This clonotype was seen only once. The rearrangement uses TRBV7-8 and TRBJ2-7; D could derive from TRBD1 or TRBD2 (5 bases each). V lost 6 bases and J 0 bases, leaving 12 bases between the germline ends. Germline values: CDR1 SGHVS, CDR2 FQNEAQ. The CDR3 totals 14 residues. The CDR3 nucleotides are TGTGCCAGCAGATTCGGGACGGCCTCCTACGAGCAGTACTTC. Its protein product is CASRFGTASYEQYF.

The V call is TRBV18, the J call TRBJ2-7; TRBD1 might be the D (6 bases). The germline CDR1 and CDR2 sequences are KGHSH and LQKENI. Trimming removed 5 bases at V and 0 bases at J, with 14 bases between. The CDR3 is 15 residues long. CDR3 DNA sequence: TGTGCCAGCTCAACGAGGACAGAAAGCTCCTACGAGCAGTACTTC. Translated, it gives CASSTRTESSYEQYF.

V is TRBV5-1 and J is TRBJ2-7; possibly TRBD1 or TRBD2 for D (5 bases each). V lost 2 bases, J lost 0 bases, and 9 bases lay in between. The germline gives CDR1 SGHRS, CDR2 YFSETQ. This CDR3 comprises 14 residues. The CDR3 loop reads CASSFGTRSYEQYF. CDR3 nucleotide sequence: TGCGCCAGCAGCTTTGGGACGCGCTCCTACGAGCAGTACTTC. Combining the CDR3 with reference TRBV5-1 and TRBJ2-7 gives the whole variable domain KAGVTQTPRYLIKTRGQQVTLSCSPISGHRSVSWYQQTPGQGLQFLFEYFSETQRNKGNFPGRFSGRQFSNSRSEMNVSTLELGDSALYLCASSFGTRSYEQYFGPGTRLTVT.

The gene calls are TRBV29-1 and TRBJ1-2, with TRBD1 as a possible D gene (5 bases). The length of the CDR3 is 13 residues. The V end was cut by 7 bases, the J end by 8 bases, with 20 bases between. CDR1 and CDR2 (germline): SQVTM, ANQGSEA. The CDR3 nucleotides read TGCAGCGCCCGAGAGGGGACTTCGCGGGGCTACACCTTC. Protein product: CSAREGTSRGYTF.

V and J are TRBV18 and TRBJ2-3; D call uncertain. Germline CDR1 and CDR2: KGHSH and LQKENI. The germline V and J ends were trimmed by 0 bases and 3 bases, with 13 bases remaining between them. This CDR3 spans 16 amino acids. DNA of the CDR3: TGTGCCAGCTCACCACCGCGCCCCTCTCGGACAGATACGCAGTATTTT. Its protein product is CASSPPRPSRTDTQYF.

The V and J genes are TRBV11-1 and TRBJ2-3, with D perhaps matching TRBD1 (6 bases). The CDR3 contains 17 residues. Germline V gene lookup returns CDR1 SGHAT and CDR2 FQDESV (reference sequence). Trimming stripped 4 bases from V and 0 bases from J, with 17 bases between. CDR3 DNA: TGTGCCAGCAGCTCCCGGCCGACAGGACCTAGCACAGATACGCAGTATTTT. Translation: CASSSRPTGPSTDTQYF.

The genes are TRBV29-1 and TRBJ2-3, with 10 bases that match TRBD2. The length of the CDR3 is 14 residues. V shed 3 bases, J shed 9 bases, and the junction held 9 bases outside the gene matches. CDR1 and CDR2 (germline): SQVTM, ANQGSEA. The CDR3 is CSVDGPRTSGTQYF. For the CDR3, the DNA is TGCAGCGTTGATGGACCAAGGACTAGCGGCACGCAGTATTTT.

The rearrangement links TRBV15 to TRBJ2-2; 7 bases fit TRBD1. Germline lookup yields CDR1 LNHNV and CDR2 YYDKDF (reference sequence). CDR3 length equals 15 residues. With 5 bases clipped from V and 4 bases from J, the junction kept 7 bases outside the gene matches. CDR3 amino acids: CATSPRGNPTGELFF. As DNA, the CDR3 is TGTGCCACCAGCCCCAGGGGGAACCCCACCGGGGAGCTGTTTTTT. Drawing the rest from reference TRBV15 and TRBJ2-2, the complete variable domain is DAMVIQNPRYQVTQFGKPVTLSCSQTLNHNVMYWYQQKSSQAPKLLFHYYDKDFNNEADTPDNFQSRRPNTSFCFLDIRSPGLGDTAMYLCATSPRGNPTGELFFGEGSRLTVL.

The J gene is TRBJ2-7, the V gene TRBV5-5; D gene uncertain. Germline V gives CDR1 SGHKS, CDR2 YYEKEE (reference sequence). CDR3 length: 14 residues. V dropped 0 bases and J dropped 0 bases, with 7 bases sitting between them. As DNA, the CDR3 is TGTGCCAGCAGCTTGGGAGGAAGCTCCTACGAGCAGTACTTC. Protein sequence: CASSLGGSSYEQYF.

This clonotype has just a few counts. V is TRBV20-1 and J is TRBJ1-2; D is unclear. The CDR3 spans 13 residues. V dropped 1 base and J dropped 8 bases, with 14 bases sitting between them. Looked up from germline, CDR1 is DFQATT and CDR2 is SNEGSKA (reference sequence). The CDR3 spells CSARVSGSGGYTF. As DNA, the CDR3 is TGCAGTGCTAGAGTCTCGGGGTCCGGCGGCTACACCTTC.

V is TRBV27 and J is TRBJ2-3; D ambiguous. Trimming cost V 2 bases and J 2 bases, with 11 bases left between them. This CDR3 comprises 15 residues. CDR1 MNHEY and CDR2 SMNVEV come from the germline V gene (reference sequence). CDR3 region: CASSLSNIYTDTQYF. In DNA form, the CDR3 reads TGTGCCAGCAGTTTAAGCAACATATACACAGATACGCAGTATTTT.

V and J are TRBV10-3 and TRBJ2-1; TRBD1 agrees at 7 bases. Per germline, CDR1 ENHRY and CDR2 SYGVKD. The CDR3 runs to 13 residues. The V and J ends lost 10 bases and 5 bases, in that order; junction bases with no gene match: 8. This CDR3 reads CATYKGADNEQFF. For the CDR3, the DNA is TGTGCCACATACAAGGGGGCGGACAATGAGCAGTTCTTC.

This rearrangement joins TRBV7-7 to TRBJ2-5; 7 nucleotides align to TRBD1. With V trimmed by 4 bases and J by 3 bases, 5 bases remained unmatched. Germline values: CDR1 SSHAT, CDR2 FNYEAQ (reference sequence). The CDR3 extends over 14 amino acids. The CDR3 coding sequence is TGTGCCAGCAGCTCGGGGACAGTCGAAGAGACCCAGTACTTC. Translated, it gives CASSSGTVEETQYF.

The genes are TRBV20-1 and TRBJ1-1, with 7 nucleotides matching TRBD1. Losses at the gene ends were 3 bases for V and 7 bases for J; bases not matched to a gene: 5. The CDR3 runs 12 residues. Germline assignment: CDR1 DFQATT and CDR2 SNEGSKA (reference sequence). As DNA, the CDR3 is TGCAGTGCTAGGACAGGGAGGGGTGAAGCTTTCTTT. Translating it yields CSARTGRGEAFF.

This clonotype was detected only a few times. This chain connects TRBV6-2 or TRBV6-3 to TRBJ2-5, with 7 bases aligning to TRBD1. V lost 8 bases and J lost 5; bases outside the gene matches: 5. This CDR3 comprises 12 residues. The V gene's germline CDR1 is MNHEY and CDR2 SVGEGT. CDR3 DNA sequence: TGTGCCAGCCACACAGGGGTGGAGACCCAGTACTTC. Residues: CASHTGVETQYF.